Following are 22 T cell receptor beta chains from one sample sequenced in a study of cytomegalovirus exposure and HLA in healthy donors. PCR involved 60 Vbeta and 13 Jbeta primers. The assay was immunoSEQ multiplex PCR, and TCRdb's table has in-frame clones only and misses some. The sample lists under 200,000 clones; over 70% were seen once. Sequences were obtained from PBMCs. The source of these receptors is a male donor in good health and CMV-seropositive.

This chain uses TRBV29-1 with TRBJ2-5; TRBD1 might be the D (5 bases). The tail of the sequence fits TRBJ2-7 better, so the J call may be wrong. The CDR3 loop spans 12 amino acids. Germline loops: CDR1 SQVTM, CDR2 ANQGSEA. CDR3 coding DNA: TGCAGCGTTCTGACAGTCTCCTACGAGCAGTACTTC. Protein product: CSVLTVSYEQYF.

The rearrangement links TRBV6-1 to TRBJ1-2; TRBD1 aligns across 7 bases. This CDR3 has 15 amino acids. V was clipped by 2 bases and J by 2 bases; unmatched bases: 5. The germline V gene has CDR1 MNHNS and CDR2 SASEGT. CDR3 sequence: CASSEQQGRNYGYTF. The DNA for the CDR3 is TGTGCCAGCAGTGAACAACAGGGGCGGAACTATGGCTACACCTTC.

There are a few counts of this clone. A junction end diverges from the germline sequence, so it may reflect a read error. The genes are TRBV5-4 and TRBJ2-4; 8 nucleotides agree with TRBD2. The CDR3 has 14 residues. Germline V gene lookup returns CDR1 SGHNT and CDR2 YYREEE (reference sequence). The CDR3 loop is CASSLASGGSLPHF. CDR3 DNA: TGTGCCAGCAGCTTGGCCAGCGGGGGCTCTTTGCCCCACTTC.

This chain connects TRBV5-4 to TRBJ1-2; the match to TRBD1 covers 9 bases. V lost 4 bases and J lost 6; bases outside the gene matches: 7. CDR3 length: 14 residues. Germline lookup yields CDR1 SGHNT and CDR2 YYREEE (reference sequence). This chain's CDR3 is CASSQGQGPDGYTF. The CDR3 bases are TGTGCCAGCAGCCAAGGACAGGGGCCGGATGGCTACACCTTC.

This chain uses TRBV5-1 with TRBJ1-6, with unresolved D. V gave up 0 bases and J gave up 8 bases, with 3 bases separating them. Germline CDR1 SGHRS, CDR2 YFSETQ. CDR3 size: 12 residues. CDR3 protein: CASSLADSPLHF. The CDR3 DNA sequence: TGCGCCAGCAGCTTGGCGGATTCACCCCTCCACTTT.

This chain connects TRBV11-2 to TRBJ2-7, with D unresolved. V was cut by 4 bases and J by 0 bases, with 10 bases left in between. This CDR3 spans 14 amino acids. CDR1 and CDR2 (germline): SGHAT, FQNNGV. The CDR3 sequence: CASSYGPSSYEQYF. The CDR3, as DNA: TGTGCCAGCAGCTATGGGCCGAGCTCCTACGAGCAGTACTTC.

The chain has TRBV4-2 and TRBJ2-1, with TRBD2 matching 8 bases. CDR1 is LGHNA, CDR2 YNFKEQ, per germline. Trimming cost V 3 bases and J 2 bases; bases outside gene matches: 3. CDR3 length: 15 residues. For the CDR3, the DNA is TGTGCCAGCAGCCATTCGCGGGGGGCCTACAATGAGCAGTTCTTC. Translation gives CASSHSRGAYNEQFF.

The chain recombines TRBV5-8 with TRBJ2-5, with 8 nucleotides matching TRBD2. The CDR3 length is 15 residues. Germline V lookup: CDR1 SGHTS, CDR2 YDEGEE. V was clipped by 3 bases and J by 0 bases; unmatched bases: 4. This CDR3 reads CASSWGLGNQETQYF. The CDR3 coding sequence is TGTGCCAGCAGCTGGGGACTAGGAAACCAAGAGACCCAGTACTTC.

This clone was counted only a few times. V is TRBV2 and J is TRBJ1-1; unclear D gene. The CDR3 length is 12 residues. Trimming pared 2 bases from V and 4 bases from J, leaving 5 bases between. CDR1 is SNHLY and CDR2 is FYNNEI in the germline V gene. The CDR3 loop is CASSEIGTEAFF. In nucleotides, the CDR3 is TGTGCCAGCAGTGAAATCGGCACTGAAGCTTTCTTT.

This chain connects TRBV7-2 to TRBJ2-2, with 7 bases matching TRBD2. This CDR3 has 15 residues. Germline V gene data show CDR1 as SGHTA and CDR2 as FQGNSA. V was pared by 5 bases and J by 7 bases, with 10 bases of the junction left unmatched. CDR3 sequence reads: CASSQARWEGGELFF. Written as DNA, the CDR3 is TGTGCCAGCAGCCAAGCTCGATGGGAGGGCGGGGAGCTGTTTTTT.

The chain combines TRBV2 with TRBJ2-1, with a tentative D call TRBD2 (6 bases). Germline CDR1 is SNHLY and CDR2 is FYNNEI. Trimming took off 7 bases at V and 5 bases at J, with 12 bases between the two ends. The CDR3 loop spans 13 amino acids. CDR3 in amino acids: CASTAGRHNEQFF. CDR3 DNA sequence: TGTGCCAGCACCGCGGGACGCCACAATGAGCAGTTCTTC.

This chain uses TRBV5-6 with TRBJ1-5; TRBD1 agrees at 7 bases. The trim removed 4 bases at V and 0 bases at J, leaving 16 bases unmatched. This CDR3 contains 19 residues. Germline V gene lookup returns CDR1 SGHDT and CDR2 YYEEEE. CDR3 amino acids: CASSAAGTASLYSNQPQHF. CDR3 nucleotides: TGTGCCAGCAGCGCGGCGGGGACAGCCTCACTCTATAGCAATCAGCCCCAGCATTTT.

Regarding this clone: Distinct nucleotide sequences in the sample also encode this CDR3. CDR3 DNA sequence: TGTGCCAGCAGTCCAGGACAGGGGGCTATAAACATTCAGTACTTC. Translated, it gives CASSPGQGAINIQYF. The rearrangement joins TRBV2 to TRBJ2-4; 11 nucleotides agree with TRBD1. The CDR3 is made up of 15 amino acids. Per germline, CDR1 SNHLY and CDR2 FYNNEI. V trimming: 5 bases; J trimming: 6 bases; junction bases outside the gene matches: 6.

The chain is built from TRBV6-5 and TRBJ1-1, with 8 positions matching TRBD1. Germline CDR1 MNHEY, CDR2 SVGAGI. The CDR3 extends over 14 amino acids. V lost 5 bases, J lost 5 bases, and 7 bases stayed unmatched. This CDR3 reads CASSAQGVRTEAFF. CDR3 sequence (DNA): TGTGCCAGCAGTGCACAGGGGGTCCGGACTGAAGCTTTCTTT.

CDR3 protein: CASRGVNEQYF. The CDR3 coding sequence is TGCGCCAGCAGAGGGGTCAACGAGCAGTACTTC. The J gene is TRBJ2-7, the V gene TRBV5-1; tentatively, D is TRBD1 (5 bases). V was cut by 5 bases and J by 5 bases, with 8 bases left in between. Germline V gives CDR1 SGHRS, CDR2 YFSETQ. The CDR3 has 11 amino acids.

V usage is TRBV4-2 and J usage is TRBJ2-5; 7 positions agree with TRBD1. Per germline, CDR1 LGHNA and CDR2 YNFKEQ. The length of the CDR3 is 17 residues. V trimming: 0 bases; J trimming: 2 bases; junction bases outside the gene matches: 9. CDR3 bases: TGTGCCAGCAGCCAAGATCTCGGGACAGCATTTCAAGAGACCCAGTACTTC. Residues: CASSQDLGTAFQETQYF.

The chain carries TRBV23-1 and TRBJ2-7; a possible D gene is TRBD1 (6 bases). TRBV23-1 is sorted into the ORF group, with uncertain function. The V gene lost 3 bases and the J gene lost 5 bases, with 17 bases spanning the gap. CDR3 length: 15 amino acids. This chain's CDR3 is CASSHPGTPVNEQYF. The CDR3 coding sequence is TGCGCCAGCAGTCATCCCGGGACACCTGTCAACGAGCAGTACTTC.

V is TRBV10-2 and J is TRBJ2-2, with 11 nucleotides matching TRBD2. Germline V CDR1 and CDR2: WSHSY, SAAADI. V was pared by 8 bases and J by 4 bases, with 3 bases of the junction left unmatched. The CDR3 is made up of 14 amino acids. As DNA, the CDR3 is TGCGCCAGCGGCGGGACTAGCGGCACCGGGGAGCTGTTTTTT. Amino acid sequence: CASGGTSGTGELFF.

V usage is TRBV2 and J usage is TRBJ2-2; D is undetermined. This CDR3 has 13 amino acids. CDR1 is SNHLY, CDR2 FYNNEI, per germline. Trimming cost V 7 bases and J 4 bases, with 10 bases left between them. For the CDR3, the DNA is TGTGCCAGCAATCCAGACTCCACCGGGGAGCTGTTTTTT. Its translation: CASNPDSTGELFF.

This chain joins TRBV6-5 and TRBJ1-2; D is unresolved. The CDR3 spans 15 residues. V was trimmed by 2 bases and J by 3 bases, leaving 13 bases between them. The V gene's germline CDR1 is MNHEY and CDR2 SVGAGI. CDR3: CASSYKRTGDYGYTF. CDR3 DNA: TGTGCCAGCAGTTACAAGCGGACGGGTGACTATGGCTACACCTTC.

V and J are TRBV7-2 and TRBJ2-1; 7 bases align to TRBD2. CDR3 length: 13 amino acids. The germline V gene has CDR1 SGHTA and CDR2 FQGNSA. The V segment lost 8 bases and the J segment 0 bases; nucleotides outside the gene matches: 1. CDR3 in amino acids: CASRGVSYNEQFF. The CDR3, as DNA: TGTGCCAGCCGGGGGGTCTCCTACAATGAGCAGTTCTTC.

This chain links TRBV4-3 with TRBJ2-3, with 14 nucleotides matching TRBD2. V lost 1 base, J lost 2 bases, and 14 bases stayed unmatched. The length of the CDR3 is 21 residues. The germline gives CDR1 LGHNA, CDR2 YSLEER. CDR3 loop: CASSQGERTSGGLHTTDTQYF. CDR3 DNA: TGCGCCAGCAGCCAAGGGGAAAGGACTAGCGGGGGGCTACATACCACAGATACGCAGTATTTT.